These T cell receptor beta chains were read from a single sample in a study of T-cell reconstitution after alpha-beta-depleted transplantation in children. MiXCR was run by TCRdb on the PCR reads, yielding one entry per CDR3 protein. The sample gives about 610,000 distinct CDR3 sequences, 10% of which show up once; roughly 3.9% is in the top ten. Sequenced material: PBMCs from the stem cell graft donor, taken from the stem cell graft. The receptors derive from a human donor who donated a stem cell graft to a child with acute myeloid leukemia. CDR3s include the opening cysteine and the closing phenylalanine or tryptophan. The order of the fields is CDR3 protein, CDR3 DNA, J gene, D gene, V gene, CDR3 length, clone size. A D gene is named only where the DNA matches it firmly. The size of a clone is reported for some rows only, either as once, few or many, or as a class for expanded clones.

cdr3_aa: CSARTGGRTGELFF; cdr3_nt: TGCAGTGCTAGGACAGGGGGTCGAACCGGGGAGCTGTTTTTT; j_call: TRBJ2-2; d_call: TRBD1; v_call: TRBV20-1; cdr3_length: 14; clone_size: few
cdr3_aa: CSAQEHTNYGYTF; cdr3_nt: TGCAGTGCCCAAGAGCACACGAACTATGGCTACACCTTC; j_call: TRBJ1-2; d_call: -; v_call: TRBV20-1; cdr3_length: 13; clone_size: few
cdr3_aa: CSARGRLAGESYNEQFF; cdr3_nt: TGCAGTGCTAGAGGACGACTAGCGGGAGAATCCTACAATGAGCAGTTCTTC; j_call: TRBJ2-1; d_call: TRBD2; v_call: TRBV20-1; cdr3_length: 17; clone_size: -
cdr3_aa: CSPRDSYNEQFF; cdr3_nt: TGCAGTCCGAGGGACAGCTACAATGAGCAGTTCTTC; j_call: TRBJ2-1; d_call: TRBD1; v_call: TRBV20-1; cdr3_length: 12; clone_size: few
cdr3_aa: CSVENRGFGGYTF; cdr3_nt: TGCAGCGTTGAAAATCGAGGGTTTGGCGGCTACACCTTC; j_call: TRBJ1-2; d_call: -; v_call: TRBV29-1; cdr3_length: 13; clone_size: -
cdr3_aa: CASLNPSGLTYEQYF; cdr3_nt: TGTGCCAGCCTCAATCCTAGCGGCCTTACCTACGAGCAGTACTTC; j_call: TRBJ2-7; d_call: TRBD2; v_call: TRBV28; cdr3_length: 15; clone_size: -
cdr3_aa: CASSLDTAVKETQYF; cdr3_nt: TGCGCCAGCAGCTTGGATACGGCGGTAAAAGAGACCCAGTACTTC; j_call: TRBJ2-5; d_call: -; v_call: TRBV5-1; cdr3_length: 15; clone_size: -
cdr3_aa: CASSSLRSSGNTIYF; cdr3_nt: TGTGCCAGCAGTAGCCTCAGAAGCTCTGGAAACACCATATATTTT; j_call: TRBJ1-3; d_call: -; v_call: TRBV7-9; cdr3_length: 15; clone_size: few
cdr3_aa: CASSLPDAGPDTQYF; cdr3_nt: TGTGCCAGCAGTTTACCCGACGCAGGGCCAGATACGCAGTATTTT; j_call: TRBJ2-3; d_call: -; v_call: TRBV27; cdr3_length: 15; clone_size: few
cdr3_aa: CASSLGSGRLETQYF; cdr3_nt: TGTGCCAGCAGCTTAGGTAGCGGGAGGTTGGAGACCCAGTACTTC; j_call: TRBJ2-5; d_call: TRBD2; v_call: TRBV9; cdr3_length: 15; clone_size: many
cdr3_aa: CASIGGIEVNTEAFF; cdr3_nt: TGTGCCAGCATAGGGGGGATTGAGGTGAACACTGAAGCTTTCTTT; j_call: TRBJ1-1; d_call: -; v_call: TRBV6-5; cdr3_length: 15; clone_size: few
cdr3_aa: CASSPTVGDHEQYF; cdr3_nt: TGTGCCAGCAGCCCGACGGTGGGAGATCACGAGCAGTACTTC; j_call: TRBJ2-7; d_call: -; v_call: TRBV7-2; cdr3_length: 14; clone_size: -
cdr3_aa: CASSHGGPPYEQYF; cdr3_nt: TGTGCCAGCAGCCATGGAGGGCCTCCCTACGAGCAGTACTTC; j_call: TRBJ2-7; d_call: -; v_call: TRBV3-1; cdr3_length: 14; clone_size: few
cdr3_aa: CSVEDPGAPTNEKLFF; cdr3_nt: TGCAGCGTTGAAGATCCGGGGGCCCCAACTAATGAAAAACTGTTTTTT; j_call: TRBJ1-4; d_call: -; v_call: TRBV29-1; cdr3_length: 16; clone_size: many
cdr3_aa: CASSLRGGIDTQYF; cdr3_nt: TGTGCCAGCAGCTTAAGAGGCGGGATTGATACGCAGTATTTT; j_call: TRBJ2-3; d_call: -; v_call: TRBV6-2/TRBV6-3; cdr3_length: 14; clone_size: -
cdr3_aa: CSVASSNEQFF; cdr3_nt: TGCAGCGTTGCAAGCAGCAATGAGCAGTTCTTC; j_call: TRBJ2-1; d_call: -; v_call: TRBV29-1; cdr3_length: 11; clone_size: many
cdr3_aa: CASRPTSGSSYNEQFF; cdr3_nt: TGTGCCAGCAGGCCCACTAGCGGGAGCTCCTACAATGAGCAGTTCTTC; j_call: TRBJ2-1; d_call: TRBD2; v_call: TRBV6-1; cdr3_length: 16; clone_size: few
cdr3_aa: CSAPVGGDSNQPQHF; cdr3_nt: TGCAGTGCTCCCGTTGGGGGAGATAGCAATCAGCCCCAGCATTTT; j_call: TRBJ1-5; d_call: -; v_call: TRBV20-1; cdr3_length: 15; clone_size: few
cdr3_aa: CASSLMTGAGANVLTF; cdr3_nt: TGTGCCAGCAGCTTAATGACAGGGGCTGGGGCCAACGTCCTGACTTTC; j_call: TRBJ2-6; d_call: TRBD1; v_call: TRBV7-9; cdr3_length: 16; clone_size: -
cdr3_aa: CASSPQGLAGGLAQQYF; cdr3_nt: TGTGCCAGCAGCCCTCAGGGACTAGCGGGAGGGCTTGCACAGCAGTACTTC; j_call: TRBJ2-7; d_call: TRBD2; v_call: TRBV7-9; cdr3_length: 17; clone_size: few
cdr3_aa: CASSKKGPDGPNTGELFF; cdr3_nt: TGTGCCAGCAGCAAAAAGGGCCCGGACGGACCGAACACCGGGGAGCTGTTTTTT; j_call: TRBJ2-2; d_call: -; v_call: TRBV21-1; cdr3_length: 18; clone_size: -
cdr3_aa: CSPTGGGKETQYF; cdr3_nt: TGCAGTCCAACAGGGGGCGGGAAAGAGACCCAGTACTTC; j_call: TRBJ2-5; d_call: TRBD1; v_call: TRBV20-1; cdr3_length: 13; clone_size: -
cdr3_aa: CASSPGTSGSRITGELFF; cdr3_nt: TGTGCCAGCAGCCCCGGGACTAGCGGGAGTCGGATCACCGGGGAGCTGTTTTTT; j_call: TRBJ2-2; d_call: TRBD2; v_call: TRBV11-1; cdr3_length: 18; clone_size: few
cdr3_aa: CASSLTGRNEQFF; cdr3_nt: TGTGCCAGCAGCTTAACAGGGAGGAATGAGCAGTTCTTC; j_call: TRBJ2-1; d_call: -; v_call: TRBV7-2; cdr3_length: 13; clone_size: -
cdr3_aa: CSASPQGALNTEAFF; cdr3_nt: TGCAGTGCTAGTCCTCAGGGGGCCCTCAACACTGAAGCTTTCTTT; j_call: TRBJ1-1; d_call: TRBD1; v_call: TRBV20-1; cdr3_length: 15; clone_size: few
cdr3_aa: CSAREADRIRLAGAGELFF; cdr3_nt: TGCAGTGCTAGAGAAGCGGACAGGATTAGACTAGCGGGAGCCGGGGAGCTGTTTTTT; j_call: TRBJ2-2; d_call: TRBD2; v_call: TRBV20-1; cdr3_length: 19; clone_size: -
cdr3_aa: CASSDRATSSYEQYF; cdr3_nt: TGTGCCAGCAGTGATCGAGCTACGAGCTCCTACGAGCAGTACTTC; j_call: TRBJ2-7; d_call: -; v_call: TRBV25-1; cdr3_length: 15; clone_size: few
cdr3_aa: CASNPVASTGELFF; cdr3_nt: TGTGCCAGCAACCCTGTAGCGAGCACCGGGGAGCTGTTTTTT; j_call: TRBJ2-2; d_call: -; v_call: TRBV6-2/TRBV6-3; cdr3_length: 14; clone_size: -
cdr3_aa: CASSLKPGLAGVEQFF; cdr3_nt: TGTGCCAGCAGCTTAAAGCCGGGACTAGCGGGAGTCGAGCAGTTCTTC; j_call: TRBJ2-1; d_call: TRBD2; v_call: TRBV7-3; cdr3_length: 16; clone_size: -